The 11 T cell receptor beta chains in this list originate from one sample, sequenced in a study of shared clonotypes between healthy human individuals. Repertoires were generated with immunoSEQ multiplex PCR, while TCRdb's copy carries only in-frame clones and drops some. The sample consists of about 100,000 clones, around 43% of them appearing once. Sequencing input: PBMCs. The source of these receptors is a woman in her thirties or forties in good health. Some clones in this sample may be carry-over from other donors' samples.

The chain has TRBV4-2 and TRBJ1-3; D is uncertain. Germline V lookup: CDR1 LGHNA, CDR2 YNFKEQ. V lost 0 bases and J lost 3, with 12 bases in between. This CDR3 is 16 amino acids long. CDR3 protein: CASSQDRDNLGNTIYF. DNA of the CDR3: TGTGCCAGCAGCCAAGATCGAGACAATCTTGGAAACACCATATATTTT.

V gene TRBV5-1 combines with J gene TRBJ2-7, with a possible D match to TRBD1 (6 bases). CDR1 is SGHRS and CDR2 is YFSETQ in the germline V gene. The V end was cut by 2 bases, the J end by 5 bases, with 14 bases between. The CDR3 has 14 amino acids. This CDR3 is CASSFPRDNDEQYF. CDR3 DNA sequence: TGCGCCAGCAGCTTCCCCCGGGACAATGACGAGCAGTACTTC.

This clone was counted many times. Other DNA sequences in this sample translate to the same CDR3. V usage is TRBV29-1 and J usage is TRBJ2-5, with 7 nucleotides matching TRBD1. The trim removed 4 bases at V and 4 bases at J, leaving 12 bases unmatched. CDR1 is SQVTM, CDR2 ANQGSEA, per germline. The CDR3 is 15 amino acids. This CDR3 reads CSVGPHDRVGETQYF. CDR3 nucleotide sequence: TGCAGCGTTGGCCCCCATGACAGGGTTGGAGAGACCCAGTACTTC.

This clone was detected ten times or more. The chain is built from TRBV7-9 and TRBJ1-3, with 8 bases aligning to TRBD1. The CDR3 contains 14 residues. CDR1 is SEHNR, CDR2 FQNEAQ, per germline (reference sequence). The junction had 7 bases not matched to a gene; V was cut back by 4 bases and J by 8 bases. CDR3 sequence: CASSSTGQGDTIYF. DNA of the CDR3: TGTGCCAGCAGCTCGACCGGACAGGGAGACACCATATATTTT.

To note about this clone: It may be a read error: a sequence one base away is much more abundant. The rearrangement joins TRBV5-1 to TRBJ1-3; no reliable D call. The CDR3 has 14 residues. In germline, CDR1 is SGHRS, CDR2 YFSETQ. The CDR3 region is CACSLVSLGNTIYF. Here the CDR3 DNA reads TGCGCCTGCAGCTTGGTGTCACTTGGAAACACCATATATTTT.

CDR3 coding DNA: TGCAGCGCCGCAGGGGGCAGGTACACTGAAGCTTTCTTT. This sequence encodes CSAAGGRYTEAFF. The chain combines TRBV29-1 with TRBJ1-1, with TRBD1 matching over 8 bases. Germline V gene sequence: CDR1 SQVTM, CDR2 ANQGSEA. The CDR3 has 13 amino acids. V lost 7 bases, J lost 3 bases, and 7 bases stayed unmatched.

This chain links TRBV6-5 with TRBJ2-7, with 9 positions matching TRBD1. The trim removed 3 bases at V and 4 bases at J, leaving 4 bases unmatched. The CDR3 is 14 amino acids. From germline, CDR1 is MNHEY and CDR2 SVGAGI. The CDR3 DNA follows: TGTGCCAGCAGTTATGGGGACAGGGTATACGAGCAGTACTTC. Its translation: CASSYGDRVYEQYF.

The V and J genes are TRBV6-5 and TRBJ2-7; D not resolved. This CDR3 has 12 residues. Germline lookup yields CDR1 MNHEY and CDR2 SVGAGI. Trimming removed 5 bases from V and 2 bases from J, with 7 bases in between. CDR3 amino acids: CASSGGAYEQYF. In DNA form, the CDR3 reads TGTGCCAGCAGTGGTGGGGCCTACGAGCAGTACTTC.

The V call is TRBV7-8, the J call TRBJ1-2; no clear D. The germline CDR1 and CDR2 sequences are SGHVS and FQNEAQ. CDR3 length: 17 amino acids. Trimming took off 3 bases at V and 3 bases at J, with 20 bases between the two ends. In DNA, the CDR3 is TGTGCCAGCAGCTTCACTCCAGGCCCACACGTGGACTATGGCTACACCTTC. It encodes CASSFTPGPHVDYGYTF. The variable domain in full, completed from reference TRBV7-8 and TRBJ1-2, reads GAGVSQSPRYKVAKRGQDVALRCDPISGHVSLFWYQQALGQGPEFLTYFQNEAQLDKSGLPSDRFFAERPEGSVSTLKIQRTQQEDSAVYLCASSFTPGPHVDYGYTFGSGTRLTVV.

The chain carries TRBV5-6 and TRBJ2-3; TRBD2 matches 9 bases. The J segment lost 3 bases and the V segment lost 4 bases, leaving 9 bases of the junction unmatched. The CDR3 has 16 residues. CDR1 SGHDT and CDR2 YYEEEE come from the germline V gene. The CDR3 loop reads CASSPLGSGSTDTQYF. The CDR3 DNA reads as TGTGCCAGCAGCCCCCTGGGTAGCGGGAGTACAGATACGCAGTATTTT. The full variable domain, with the rest looked up from reference TRBV5-6 and TRBJ2-3, is DAGVTQSPTHLIKTRGQQVTLRCSPKSGHDTVSWYQQALGQGPQFIFQYYEEEERQRGNFPDRFSGHQFPNYSSELNVNALLLGDSALYLCASSPLGSGSTDTQYFGPGTRLTVL.

This sequence joins TRBV30 and TRBJ2-7; 12 nucleotides line up with TRBD2. The CDR3 extends over 17 amino acids. Trimming took 4 bases from V and 0 from J; bases not matched to a gene: 10. Germline V gives CDR1 GTSNPN, CDR2 SVGIG (reference sequence). The CDR3 sequence is CAWNPTSGGPSSYEQYF. DNA for the CDR3: TGTGCCTGGAACCCGACTAGCGGGGGCCCAAGCTCCTACGAGCAGTACTTC. Filled out from reference TRBV30 and TRBJ2-7, the complete variable domain reads SQTIHQWPATLVQPVGSPLSLECTVEGTSNPNLYWYRQAAGRGLQLLFYSVGIGQISSEVPQNLSASRPQDRQFILSSKKLLLSDSGFYLCAWNPTSGGPSSYEQYFGPGTRLTVT.